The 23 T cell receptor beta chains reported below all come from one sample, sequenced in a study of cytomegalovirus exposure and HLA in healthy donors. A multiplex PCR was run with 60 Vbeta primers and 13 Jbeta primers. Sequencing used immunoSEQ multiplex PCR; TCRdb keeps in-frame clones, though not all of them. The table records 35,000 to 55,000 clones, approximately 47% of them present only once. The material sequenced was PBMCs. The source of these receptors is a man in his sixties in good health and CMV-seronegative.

CDR3 amino acids: CSVGNGGGNGYTF. The CDR3 nucleotides read TGCAGCGTTGGAAACGGCGGCGGGAACGGCTACACCTTC. The J gene is TRBJ1-2, the V gene TRBV29-1; D not certain. V was cut by 4 bases and J by 8 bases, with 17 bases left in between. This CDR3 has 13 residues. The germline CDR1 and CDR2 sequences are SQVTM and ANQGSEA.

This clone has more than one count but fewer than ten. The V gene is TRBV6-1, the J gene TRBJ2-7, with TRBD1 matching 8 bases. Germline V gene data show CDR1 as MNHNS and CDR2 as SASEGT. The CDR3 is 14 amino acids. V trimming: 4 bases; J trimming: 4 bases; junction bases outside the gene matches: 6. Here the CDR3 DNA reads TGTGCCAGCAGTGGGGGACAGGCGCGTTACGAGCAGTACTTC. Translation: CASSGGQARYEQYF.

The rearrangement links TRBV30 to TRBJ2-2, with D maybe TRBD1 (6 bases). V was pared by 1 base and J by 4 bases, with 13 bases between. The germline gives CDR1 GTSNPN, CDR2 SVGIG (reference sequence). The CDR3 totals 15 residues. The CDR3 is CAWSAGQSTTGELFF. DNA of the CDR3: TGTGCCTGGAGTGCCGGACAGTCGACCACCGGGGAGCTGTTTTTT.

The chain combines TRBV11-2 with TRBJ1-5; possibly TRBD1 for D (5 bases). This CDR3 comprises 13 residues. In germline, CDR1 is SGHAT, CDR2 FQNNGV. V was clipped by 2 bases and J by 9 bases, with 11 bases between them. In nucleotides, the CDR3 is TGTGCCAGCAGCTTACTCAGGGCAGCGCCCCAGCATTTT. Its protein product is CASSLLRAAPQHF.

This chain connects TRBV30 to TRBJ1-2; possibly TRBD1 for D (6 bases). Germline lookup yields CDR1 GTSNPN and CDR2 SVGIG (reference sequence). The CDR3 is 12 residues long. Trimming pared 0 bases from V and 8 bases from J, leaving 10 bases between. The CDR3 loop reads CAWSVLTGGYTF. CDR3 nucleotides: TGTGCCTGGAGTGTCCTGACAGGAGGCTACACCTTC. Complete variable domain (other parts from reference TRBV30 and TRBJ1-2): SQTIHQWPATLVQPVGSPLSLECTVEGTSNPNLYWYRQAAGRGLQLLFYSVGIGQISSEVPQNLSASRPQDRQFILSSKKLLLSDSGFYLCAWSVLTGGYTFGSGTRLTVV.

In DNA form, the CDR3 reads TGTGCCAGCAGCTCCAATGAGTACACTGAAGCTTTCTTT. It is translated as CASSSNEYTEAFF. The chain uses TRBV7-2 and TRBJ1-1; no reliable D call. The germline V gene has CDR1 SGHTA and CDR2 FQGNSA. The CDR3 is 13 amino acids. V was clipped by 4 bases and J by 3 bases, with 9 bases between them.

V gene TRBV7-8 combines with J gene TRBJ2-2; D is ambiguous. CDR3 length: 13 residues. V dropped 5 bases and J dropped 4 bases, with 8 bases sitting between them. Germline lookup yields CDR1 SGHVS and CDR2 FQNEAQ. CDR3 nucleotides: TGTGCCAGCAGCCCAGATCGCACCGGGGAGCTGTTTTTT. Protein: CASSPDRTGELFF.

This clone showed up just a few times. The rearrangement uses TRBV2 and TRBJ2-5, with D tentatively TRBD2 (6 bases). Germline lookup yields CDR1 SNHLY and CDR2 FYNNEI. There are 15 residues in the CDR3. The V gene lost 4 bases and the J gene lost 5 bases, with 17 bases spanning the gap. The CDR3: CASSVGGAVKETQYF. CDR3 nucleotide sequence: TGTGCCAGCAGTGTTGGAGGGGCGGTAAAGGAGACCCAGTACTTC.

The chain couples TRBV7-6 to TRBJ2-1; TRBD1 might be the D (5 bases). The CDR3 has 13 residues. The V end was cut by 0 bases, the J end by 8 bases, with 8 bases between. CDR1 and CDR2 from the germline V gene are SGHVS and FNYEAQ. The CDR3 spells CASSLALGDEQFF. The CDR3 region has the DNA TGTGCCAGCAGCTTAGCGCTAGGGGATGAGCAGTTCTTC.

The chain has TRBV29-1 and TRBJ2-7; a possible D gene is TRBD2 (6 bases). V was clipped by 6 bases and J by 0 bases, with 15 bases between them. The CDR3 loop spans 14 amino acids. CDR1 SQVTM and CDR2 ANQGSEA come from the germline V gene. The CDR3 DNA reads TGCAGCGTCACGAGCGGAGGGAGCTCCTACGAGCAGTACTTC. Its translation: CSVTSGGSSYEQYF.

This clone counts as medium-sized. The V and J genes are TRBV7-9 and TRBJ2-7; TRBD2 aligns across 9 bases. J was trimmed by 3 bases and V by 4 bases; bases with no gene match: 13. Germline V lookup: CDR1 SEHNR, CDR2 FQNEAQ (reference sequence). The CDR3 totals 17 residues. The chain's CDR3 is CASSWRVGLAGYYEQYF. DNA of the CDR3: TGTGCCAGCAGCTGGCGGGTGGGTCTAGCGGGGTACTACGAGCAGTACTTC.

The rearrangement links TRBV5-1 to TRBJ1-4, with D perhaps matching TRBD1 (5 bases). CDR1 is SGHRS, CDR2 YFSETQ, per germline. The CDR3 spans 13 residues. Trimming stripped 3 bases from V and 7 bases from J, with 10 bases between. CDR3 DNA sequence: TGCGCCAGCAGCTCCGGGGGTGGTGAAAAACTGTTTTTT. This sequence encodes CASSSGGGEKLFF.

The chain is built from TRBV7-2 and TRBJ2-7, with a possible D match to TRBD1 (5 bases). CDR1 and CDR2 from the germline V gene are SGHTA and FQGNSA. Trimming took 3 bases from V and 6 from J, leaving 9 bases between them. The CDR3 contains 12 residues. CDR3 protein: CASSLGRGEQYF. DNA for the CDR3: TGTGCCAGCAGCTTGGGAAGGGGCGAGCAGTACTTC. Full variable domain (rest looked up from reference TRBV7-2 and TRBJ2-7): GAGVSQSPSNKVTEKGKDVELRCDPISGHTALYWYRQSLGQGLEFLIYFQGNSAPDKSGLPSDRFSAERTGGSVSTLTIQRTQQEDSAVYLCASSLGRGEQYFGPGTRLTVT.

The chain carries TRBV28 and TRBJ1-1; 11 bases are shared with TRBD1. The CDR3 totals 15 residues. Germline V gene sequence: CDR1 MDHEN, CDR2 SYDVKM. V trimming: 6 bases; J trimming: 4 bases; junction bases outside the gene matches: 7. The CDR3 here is CASSRRTGGGTEAFF. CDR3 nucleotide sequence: TGTGCCAGCAGCCGAAGGACAGGGGGCGGCACTGAAGCTTTCTTT. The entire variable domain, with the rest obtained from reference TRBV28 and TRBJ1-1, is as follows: DVKVTQSSRYLVKRTGEKVFLECVQDMDHENMFWYRQDPGLGLRLIYFSYDVKMKEKGDIPEGYSVSREKKERFSLILESASTNQTSMYLCASSRRTGGGTEAFFGQGTRLTVV.

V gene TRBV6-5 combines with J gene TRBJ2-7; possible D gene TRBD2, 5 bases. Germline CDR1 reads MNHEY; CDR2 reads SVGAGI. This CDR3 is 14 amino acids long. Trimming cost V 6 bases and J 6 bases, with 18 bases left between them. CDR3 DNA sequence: TGTGCCAGCAGGGGAGTAGGTCTCCAACGCGAGCAGTACTTC. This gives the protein CASRGVGLQREQYF.

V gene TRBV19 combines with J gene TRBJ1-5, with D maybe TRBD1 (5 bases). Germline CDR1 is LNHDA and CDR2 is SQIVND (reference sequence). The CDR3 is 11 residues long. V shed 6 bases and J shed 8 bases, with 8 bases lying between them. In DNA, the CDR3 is TGTGCCAGTAGGGGGGGTAAGCCCCAGCATTTT. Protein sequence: CASRGGKPQHF.

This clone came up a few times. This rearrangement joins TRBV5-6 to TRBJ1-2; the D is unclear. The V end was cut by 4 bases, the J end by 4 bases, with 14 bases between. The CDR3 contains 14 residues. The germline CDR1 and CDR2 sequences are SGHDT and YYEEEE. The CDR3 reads CASSPEMAVYGYTF. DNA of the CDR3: TGTGCCAGCAGCCCGGAAATGGCGGTCTATGGCTACACCTTC.

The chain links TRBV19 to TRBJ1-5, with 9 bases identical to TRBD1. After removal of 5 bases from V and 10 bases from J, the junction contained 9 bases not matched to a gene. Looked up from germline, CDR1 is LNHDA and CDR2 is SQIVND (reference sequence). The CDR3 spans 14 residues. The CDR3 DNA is TGTGCCAGTAGTGCACCGAGACAGGGGGGACCCCAGCATTTT. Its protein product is CASSAPRQGGPQHF.

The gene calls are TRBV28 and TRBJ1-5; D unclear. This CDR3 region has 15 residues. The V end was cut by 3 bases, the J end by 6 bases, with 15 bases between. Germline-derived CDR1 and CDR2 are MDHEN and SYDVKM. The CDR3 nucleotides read TGTGCCAGCAGTTTGCGGCGACCTGAGGGTCAGCCCCAGCATTTT. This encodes CASSLRRPEGQPQHF.

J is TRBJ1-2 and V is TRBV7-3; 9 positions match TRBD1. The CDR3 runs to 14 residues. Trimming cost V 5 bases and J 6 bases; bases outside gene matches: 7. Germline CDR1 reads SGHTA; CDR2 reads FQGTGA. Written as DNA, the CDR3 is TGTGCCAGCAGCCCCGGGGACAGGGACCATGGCTACACCTTC. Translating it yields CASSPGDRDHGYTF.

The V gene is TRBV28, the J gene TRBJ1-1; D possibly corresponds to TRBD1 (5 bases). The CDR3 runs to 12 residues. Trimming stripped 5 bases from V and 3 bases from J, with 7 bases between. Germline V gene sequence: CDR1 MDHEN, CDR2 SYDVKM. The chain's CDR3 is CASSVRDTEAFF. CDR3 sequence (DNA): TGTGCCAGCAGTGTCAGGGACACTGAAGCTTTCTTT.

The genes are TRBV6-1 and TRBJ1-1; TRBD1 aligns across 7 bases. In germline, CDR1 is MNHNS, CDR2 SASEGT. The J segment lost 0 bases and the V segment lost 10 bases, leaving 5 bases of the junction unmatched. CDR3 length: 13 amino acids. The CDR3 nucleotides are TGTGCCACCTCTAGGGGGCTGAACACTGAAGCTTTCTTT. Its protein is CATSRGLNTEAFF.

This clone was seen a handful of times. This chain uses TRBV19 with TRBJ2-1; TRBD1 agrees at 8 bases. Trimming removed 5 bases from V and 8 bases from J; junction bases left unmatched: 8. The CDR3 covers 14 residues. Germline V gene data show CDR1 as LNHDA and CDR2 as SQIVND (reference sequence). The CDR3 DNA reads TGTGCCAGTAGTTTGAGACAGGGGTTAGATGAGCAGTTCTTC. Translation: CASSLRQGLDEQFF.